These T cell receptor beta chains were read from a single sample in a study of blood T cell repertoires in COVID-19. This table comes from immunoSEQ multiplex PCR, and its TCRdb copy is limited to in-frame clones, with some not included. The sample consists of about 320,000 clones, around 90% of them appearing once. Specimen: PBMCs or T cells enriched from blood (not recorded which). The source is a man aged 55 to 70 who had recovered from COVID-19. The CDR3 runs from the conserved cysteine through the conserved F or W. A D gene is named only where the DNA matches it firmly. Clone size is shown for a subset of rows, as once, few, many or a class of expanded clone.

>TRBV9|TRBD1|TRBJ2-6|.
TGTGCCAGCAGCGCCGGACAGGAACTTCGCTCTGGGGCCAACGTCCTGACTTTC
CASSAGQELRSGANVLTF
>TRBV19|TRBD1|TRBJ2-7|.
TGTGCCAGTAGTAAGGACAGGGGCGACGAGCAGTACTTC
CASSKDRGDEQYF
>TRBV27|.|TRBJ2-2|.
TGTGCCAGCAGACCTCAGGAGAACACCGGGGAGCTGTTTTTT
CASRPQENTGELFF
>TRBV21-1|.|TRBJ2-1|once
TGTGCCAGCAGGGGACTAGCGGGAGGGCCCAATGAGCAGTTCTTC
CASRGLAGGPNEQFF
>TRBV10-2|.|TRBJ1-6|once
TGCGCCAGCAGCGGGCAGGGTGGATCACCCCTCCACTTT
CASSGQGGSPLHF
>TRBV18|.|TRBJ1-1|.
TGTGCCAGCTCACCACAGGGGCAGAACACTGAAGCTTTCTTT
CASSPQGQNTEAFF
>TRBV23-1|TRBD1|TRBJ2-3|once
TGCGCCAGCAGTCTTGGGGGACAGGGCACAGATACGCAGTATTTT
CASSLGGQGTDTQYF
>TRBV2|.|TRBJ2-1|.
TGTGCCAGCAGGCAGGAGGTAGTGGGGGAGCAGTTCTTC
CASRQEVVGEQFF
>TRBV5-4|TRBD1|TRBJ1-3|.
TGTGCCAGCAGCTTTGACAGGGGAAGCGGAAACACCATATATTTT
CASSFDRGSGNTIYF
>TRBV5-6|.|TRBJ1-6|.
TGTGCCAGCAGCCGACAGGAGTTGAGTTCACCCCTCCACTTT
CASSRQELSSPLHF
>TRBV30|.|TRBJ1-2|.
TGTGCCTGGGCCCAGGGGAACTATGGCTACACCTTC
CAWAQGNYGYTF
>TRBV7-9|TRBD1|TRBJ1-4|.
TGTGCCAGCAGCTTAGGACCGGGACAGGGTGCAACTAATGAAAAACTGTTTTTT
CASSLGPGQGATNEKLFF
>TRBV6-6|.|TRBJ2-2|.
TGTGCCAGCAGTTACCTTAGCGGAGCGAACACCGGGGAGCTGTTTTTT
CASSYLSGANTGELFF
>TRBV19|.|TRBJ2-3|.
TGTGCCACCCGAACCAGGGCCAACACAGATACGCAGTATTTT
CATRTRANTDTQYF
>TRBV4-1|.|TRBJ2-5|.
TGCGCCAGCAGCCAAGCTGGGACTGGCAGACAAGAGACCCAGTACTTC
CASSQAGTGRQETQYF
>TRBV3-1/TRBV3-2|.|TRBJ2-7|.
TGTGCCAGCAGCCTTGGCCCTCTTGGGCAGTACTTC
CASSLGPLGQYF
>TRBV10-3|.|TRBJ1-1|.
TGTGCCATCAGCCTTGAGGGCAACACTGAAGCTTTCTTT
CAISLEGNTEAFF
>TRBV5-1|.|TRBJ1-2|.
TGCGCCAGCAGCGAATTACAGGGTCAATATGGCTACACCTTC
CASSELQGQYGYTF
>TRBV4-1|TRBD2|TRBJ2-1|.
TGCGCCAGCAGTGGAATCGAGCGGGGCCGCGGTGAGCAGTTCTTC
CASSGIERGRGEQFF
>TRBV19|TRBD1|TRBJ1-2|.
TGTGCCAGTAGTAGACGCAACAGGGGGCAGAGCTATGGCTACACCTTC
CASSRRNRGQSYGYTF
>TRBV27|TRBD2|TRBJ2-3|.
TGTGCCAGCAGTTTAGGGACTAGCGGGAGGGATACGCAGTATTTT
CASSLGTSGRDTQYF
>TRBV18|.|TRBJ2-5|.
TGTGCCAGCTCACCACGGAGGACCCCCCAAGAGACCCAGTACTTC
CASSPRRTPQETQYF
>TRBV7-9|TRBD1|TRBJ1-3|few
TGTGCCAGCAGCCGGGACAGCTCTGGAAACACCATATATTTT
CASSRDSSGNTIYF
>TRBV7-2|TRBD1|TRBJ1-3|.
TGTGCCAGCAGCCCTAGGGGGCCCACTGGAAACACCATATATTTT
CASSPRGPTGNTIYF
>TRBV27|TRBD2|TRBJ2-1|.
TGTGCCAGCGCGATCGGGAGGCTCTCCTACAATGAGCAGTTCTTC
CASAIGRLSYNEQFF
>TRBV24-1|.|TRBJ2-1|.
TGTGCCACCAGTGAAACAGGGAAGGGGCAGTTCTTC
CATSETGKGQFF
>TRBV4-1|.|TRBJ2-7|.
TGCGCCAGCAGCCAAGTTGTCGGCTACGAGCAGTACTTC
CASSQVVGYEQYF
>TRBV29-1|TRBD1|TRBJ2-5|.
TGCAGCGCCCGGGGACAGGAAGAGACCCAGTACTTC
CSARGQEETQYF
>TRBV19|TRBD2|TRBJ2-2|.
TGTGCCAGTAGTATAGAATTTAGCGGGGGGATGGGGTGGCCGAGGACCGGGGAGCTGTTTTTT
CASSIEFSGGMGWPRTGELFF
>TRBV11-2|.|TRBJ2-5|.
TGTGCCAGCAGCTTAGCTGGGGCATTCACGGAGACCCAGTACTTC
CASSLAGAFTETQYF
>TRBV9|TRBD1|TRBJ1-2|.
TGTGCCAGCAGCGCGACCGGGACAGGGGGCGGTCATGGCTACACCTTC
CASSATGTGGGHGYTF
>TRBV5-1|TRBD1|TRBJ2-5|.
TGCGCCAGCAGCTTGGTTCCAGGGACAGGGGCCACAGAGACCCAGTACTTC
CASSLVPGTGATETQYF
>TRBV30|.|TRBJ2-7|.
TGTGCCTGGAAACAGATGAGATACGAGCAGTACTTC
CAWKQMRYEQYF
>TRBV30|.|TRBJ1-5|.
TGTGCCTGGAGTAAGGGGAACAACAATCAGCCCCAGCATTTT
CAWSKGNNNQPQHF
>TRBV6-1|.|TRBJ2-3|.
TGTGCCAGCAGTGAGTTGACACCTTATACGCAGTATTTT
CASSELTPYTQYF
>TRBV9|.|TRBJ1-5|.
TGTGCCAGCAGCGATACAGGGTTCGGTCAGCCCCAGCATTTT
CASSDTGFGQPQHF
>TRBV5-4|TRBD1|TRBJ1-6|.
TGTGCCAGCAGCCCGGGGACAGTCTATAATTCACCCCTCCACTTT
CASSPGTVYNSPLHF
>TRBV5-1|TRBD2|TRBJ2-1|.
TGCGCCAGCAGCTTGGGGTCTAGCGGGGGCAATGAGCAGTTCTTC
CASSLGSSGGNEQFF
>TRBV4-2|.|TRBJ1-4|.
TGTGCCAGCAGCCAAGATCCAGGGAACAATGAAAAACTGTTTTTT
CASSQDPGNNEKLFF
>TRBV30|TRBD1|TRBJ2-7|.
TGTGCCTGGAGGAGGACAGGGGGCCACTACGAGCAGTACTTC
CAWRRTGGHYEQYF
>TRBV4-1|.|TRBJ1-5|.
TGCGCCAGCAGCCAAGTTAACTACAGGGATCAGCCCCAGCATTTT
CASSQVNYRDQPQHF
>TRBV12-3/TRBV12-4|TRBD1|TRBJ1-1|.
TGTGCCAGCAGTACTGGACAGGGAAAAGCTTTCTTT
CASSTGQGKAFF
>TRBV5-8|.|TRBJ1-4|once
TGTGCCAGCAGCCTAAAGGGGGTGACTAATGAAAAACTGTTTTTT
CASSLKGVTNEKLFF
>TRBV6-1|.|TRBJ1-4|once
TGTGCCAGCAGTGACAGGGTCGGGGGTGAAAAACTGTTTTTT
CASSDRVGGEKLFF
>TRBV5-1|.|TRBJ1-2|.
TGCGCCAGCAGCACGGCCCGTACCTCGGGTGATGGCTACACCTTC
CASSTARTSGDGYTF
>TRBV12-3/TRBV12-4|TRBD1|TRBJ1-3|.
TGTGCCAGCAGGGGGACAGCCGGTTACACCATATATTTT
CASRGTAGYTIYF
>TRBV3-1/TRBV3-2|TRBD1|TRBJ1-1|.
TGTGCCAGCAGGGTCGGAACCCGGGACAGCGTTGAAGCTTTCTTT
CASRVGTRDSVEAFF
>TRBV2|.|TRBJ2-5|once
TGTGCCAGCAGCCCCGGGATTTGGGGGGAAGAGACCCAGTACTTC
CASSPGIWGEETQYF
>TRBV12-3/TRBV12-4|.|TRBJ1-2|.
TGTGCCAGCAGTTTGGGGAGCTATGGCTACACCTTC
CASSLGSYGYTF
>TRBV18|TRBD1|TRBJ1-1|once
TGTGCCAGCTCACCGAGACAGGGAGTCACTGAAGCTTTCTTT
CASSPRQGVTEAFF
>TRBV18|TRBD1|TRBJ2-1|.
TGTGCCAGCTCTTCGGGACAGGGCCGTGATGAGCAGTTCTTC
CASSSGQGRDEQFF
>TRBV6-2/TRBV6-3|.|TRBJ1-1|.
TGTGCCAGCAGCCCCTCGGGGGGTCGCACTGAAGCTTTCTTT
CASSPSGGRTEAFF
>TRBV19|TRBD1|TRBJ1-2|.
TGTGCCAGTGCGACAGGGACGGGCTATGGCTACACCTTC
CASATGTGYGYTF
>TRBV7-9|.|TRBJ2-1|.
TGTGCCAGCAGCCGCGCCTCCAATGAGCAGTTCTTC
CASSRASNEQFF